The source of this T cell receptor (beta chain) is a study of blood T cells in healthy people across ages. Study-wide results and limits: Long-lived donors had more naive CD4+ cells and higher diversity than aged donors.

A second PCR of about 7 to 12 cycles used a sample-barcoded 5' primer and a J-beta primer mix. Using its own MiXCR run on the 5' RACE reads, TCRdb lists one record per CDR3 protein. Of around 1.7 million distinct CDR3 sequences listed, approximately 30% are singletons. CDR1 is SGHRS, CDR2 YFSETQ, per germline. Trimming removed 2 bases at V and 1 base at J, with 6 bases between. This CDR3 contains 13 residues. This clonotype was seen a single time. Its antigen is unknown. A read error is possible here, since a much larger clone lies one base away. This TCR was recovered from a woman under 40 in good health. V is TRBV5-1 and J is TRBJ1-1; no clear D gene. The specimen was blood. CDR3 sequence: CASSFPENTEAFF. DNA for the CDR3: TGCGCCAGCAGCTTTCCGGAGAACACTGAAGCTTTCTTT.